The 32 T cell receptor beta chains below come from one sample, sequenced in a study of cytomegalovirus exposure and HLA in healthy donors. The PCR was carried out with 60 Vbeta primers and 13 Jbeta primers. Clones were sequenced by immunoSEQ multiplex PCR, and TCRdb holds only the in-frame ones, with some missing. The sample yields some 170,000 clones, approximately 80% seen once. Sequenced: PBMCs. The receptors were gathered from a female donor in good health and CMV-seronegative.

The V call is TRBV5-1, the J call TRBJ2-7, with TRBD1 identical over 9 bases. The CDR3 is 14 residues long. Germline V gene lookup returns CDR1 SGHRS and CDR2 YFSETQ. With 4 bases clipped from V and 6 bases from J, the junction kept 8 bases outside the gene matches. The CDR3 region is CASSGGDRETEQYF. DNA of the CDR3: TGCGCCAGCAGCGGAGGGGACAGGGAGACCGAGCAGTACTTC.

The rearrangement links TRBV6-5 to TRBJ2-1; 9 bases line up with TRBD2. V lost 8 bases to trimming and J lost 1 base; unmatched junction nucleotides: 6. Germline CDR1 and CDR2: MNHEY and SVGAGI. The CDR3 consists of 15 residues. The CDR3 bases are TGTGCCAGCTCCTCAGCGGGAGGTTCCTACAATGAGCAGTTCTTC. Translation gives CASSSAGGSYNEQFF.

The rearrangement joins TRBV7-9 to TRBJ2-1; 9 nucleotides match TRBD2. The CDR3 sequence is 17 residues long. Germline V gives CDR1 SEHNR, CDR2 FQNEAQ (reference sequence). J gave up 3 bases and V 5 bases, and 11 bases lay outside the gene matches. In DNA, the CDR3 is TGTGCCAGCAGCCCAAAACTACGACTAGCGGTCTACAATGAGCAGTTCTTC. Translation: CASSPKLRLAVYNEQFF.

The chain is built from TRBV4-1 and TRBJ2-7; D may be TRBD1 (6 bases). The V and J ends lost 1 base and 4 bases respectively, with 11 bases between them. Germline V lookup: CDR1 MGHRA, CDR2 YSYEKL. This CDR3 has 14 residues. The CDR3 DNA is TGCGCCAGCAGCCAAGGTGGGGGCCCTTACGAGCAGTACTTC. This sequence encodes CASSQGGGPYEQYF.

This clone appeared once. The chain employs TRBV5-6 and TRBJ2-5; no definite D call. This CDR3 is built from 17 residues. V shed 6 bases and J shed 9 bases, with 30 bases lying between them. Germline CDR1 reads SGHDT; CDR2 reads YYEEEE. CDR3 DNA: TGTGCCAGCAACGAAAGACACCCCGACCTTCGGCCGTCGGCCCAGTACTTC. This codes for CASNERHPDLRPSAQYF.

The V and J genes are TRBV7-9 and TRBJ2-4; D is ambiguous. CDR1 and CDR2 (germline): SEHNR, FQNEAQ (reference sequence). The CDR3 loop spans 16 amino acids. The V end was cut by 5 bases, the J end by 0 bases, with 14 bases between. Here the CDR3 DNA reads TGTGCCAGCAGCACGACACCAGGATTAGCCAAAAACATTCAGTACTTC. It yields the protein CASSTTPGLAKNIQYF.

This chain joins TRBV6-5 and TRBJ2-1, with 10 bases that match TRBD1. V shed 6 bases and J 5 bases; nucleotides not matched to a gene: 7. The CDR3 contains 15 residues. The germline V gene has CDR1 MNHEY and CDR2 SVGAGI. DNA for the CDR3: TGTGCCAGCAGCGACGGGACAGGGGAAAACAATGAGCAGTTCTTC. Translation gives CASSDGTGENNEQFF.

This clone was seen just once. The chain links TRBV28 to TRBJ1-3; 7 bases are shared with TRBD1. The V and J ends lost 7 bases and 2 bases, in that order; junction bases with no gene match: 5. Per the germline V gene, CDR1 is MDHEN and CDR2 is SYDVKM. This CDR3 spans 14 amino acids. The CDR3 DNA is TGTGCCAGCAATCTACAGGGGACTGGAAACACCATATATTTT. It encodes CASNLQGTGNTIYF.

This rearrangement joins TRBV5-4 to TRBJ2-5; TRBD1 agrees at 8 bases. The CDR3 extends over 14 amino acids. V lost 2 bases, J lost 4 bases, and 4 bases stayed unmatched. Looked up from germline, CDR1 is SGHNT and CDR2 is YYREEE (reference sequence). The CDR3: CASSFGQGRETQYF. In DNA form, the CDR3 reads TGTGCCAGCAGCTTCGGACAGGGCAGAGAGACCCAGTACTTC.

The chain recombines TRBV5-4 with TRBJ2-4; TRBD2 agrees at 9 bases. Germline assignment: CDR1 SGHNT and CDR2 YYREEE (reference sequence). The CDR3 has 16 residues. V gave up 0 bases and J gave up 0 bases; unmatched junction bases: 1. In DNA, the CDR3 is TGTGCCAGCAGCTTGGGAGCGGGGGGAGCCAAAAACATTCAGTACTTC. It is translated as CASSLGAGGAKNIQYF. The full variable domain, with the rest looked up from reference TRBV5-4 and TRBJ2-4, is ETGVTQSPTHLIKTRGQQVTLRCSSQSGHNTVSWYQQALGQGPQFIFQYYREEENGRGNFPPRFSGLQFPNYSSELNVNALELDDSALYLCASSLGAGGAKNIQYFGAGTRLSVL.

Of note for this clone: This sample includes further DNA sequences coding for the same CDR3. The gene calls are TRBV7-2 and TRBJ2-3; D is perhaps TRBD2 (6 bases). Germline V gene data show CDR1 as SGHTA and CDR2 as FQGNSA. The CDR3 is 13 residues long. Trimming took 3 bases from V and 3 from J, leaving 7 bases between them. CDR3 loop: CASSLGGTDTQYF. In DNA form, the CDR3 reads TGTGCCAGCAGCTTGGGGGGAACAGATACGCAGTATTTT.

The rearrangement uses TRBV28 and TRBJ2-5; D remains unclear. With the DNA end fitting TRBJ2-7 better, the J assignment may be wrong. Germline CDR1 MDHEN, CDR2 SYDVKM. The CDR3 totals 12 residues. CDR3 coding DNA: TGTGCCAGCAGTTTAAGTCCCTACGAGCAGTACTTC. Its translation is CASSLSPYEQYF.

The chain employs TRBV15 and TRBJ2-6; TRBD2 matches at 10 bases. The CDR3 totals 18 residues. The V segment lost 1 base and the J segment 0 bases; nucleotides outside the gene matches: 3. Germline CDR1 LNHNV, CDR2 YYDKDF (reference sequence). In DNA, the CDR3 is TGTGCCACCAGCAGAGGTCCTAGCGGGAGCTCTGGGGCCAACGTCCTGACTTTC. Its translation: CATSRGPSGSSGANVLTF.

The chain is built from TRBV7-2 and TRBJ2-3, with no clear D. Germline CDR1 reads SGHTA; CDR2 reads FQGNSA. The CDR3 consists of 15 residues. Trimming took 0 bases from V and 0 from J, leaving 7 bases between them. The CDR3 is CASSLARASTDTQYF. The CDR3, as DNA: TGTGCCAGCAGCTTAGCGCGCGCTAGCACAGATACGCAGTATTTT.

This clone was observed a handful of times. This chain links TRBV2 with TRBJ1-6, with 7 bases lining up with TRBD1. CDR1 is SNHLY and CDR2 is FYNNEI in the germline V gene. Unmatched junction bases numbered 13, after V lost 8 bases and J lost 9 bases. This CDR3 has 15 amino acids. The CDR3 DNA is TGTGCCAGCCGTAATTCCGGGACAGTGGGTTCACCCCTCCACTTT. Translation: CASRNSGTVGSPLHF.

The chain employs TRBV19 and TRBJ1-1, with a tentative D call TRBD1 (6 bases). Germline CDR1 is LNHDA and CDR2 is SQIVND (reference sequence). Trimming took off 6 bases at V and 2 bases at J, with 16 bases between the two ends. The CDR3 covers 15 residues. The CDR3, as DNA: TGTGCCAGTAGAAGCAATCAGGGGAGAAACACTGAAGCTTTCTTT. This encodes CASRSNQGRNTEAFF.

This chain uses TRBV27 with TRBJ1-4, with 9 positions matching TRBD1. This CDR3 comprises 15 residues. The V and J ends lost 5 bases and 7 bases, in that order; junction bases with no gene match: 8. Germline CDR1 and CDR2: MNHEY and SMNVEV (reference sequence). CDR3 residues: CASSPGTGWGEKLFF. The CDR3 nucleotides are TGTGCCAGCAGTCCGGGGACAGGGTGGGGTGAAAAACTGTTTTTT. Together with reference TRBV27 and TRBJ1-4, the CDR3 gives the full variable domain: EAQVTQNPRYLITVTGKKLTVTCSQNMNHEYMSWYRQDPGLGLRQIYYSMNVEVTDKGDVPEGYKVSRKEKRNFPLILESPSPNQTSLYFCASSPGTGWGEKLFFGSGTQLSVL.

Written as DNA, the CDR3 is TGTGCCACCACCTTTCGGGACACTGAAGCTTTCTTT. This translates into CATTFRDTEAFF. The chain has TRBV28 and TRBJ1-1; no reliable D call. The ends were cut back, 10 bases at V and 3 bases at J, with 12 bases in the middle. Germline V CDR1 and CDR2: MDHEN, SYDVKM. The CDR3 is 12 amino acids.

The chain couples TRBV7-6 to TRBJ2-2, with D possibly TRBD2 on 6 matching bases. V lost 5 bases, J lost 5 bases, and 12 bases lay in between. The CDR3 consists of 14 residues. Germline V lookup: CDR1 SGHVS, CDR2 FNYEAQ. The CDR3 coding sequence is TGTGCCAGCAGCAAAAGGGCGGGAACCGGGGAGCTGTTTTTT. Translated, it gives CASSKRAGTGELFF.

The chain employs TRBV6-5 and TRBJ1-1, with D unresolved. The germline CDR1 and CDR2 sequences are MNHEY and SVGAGI. V was clipped by 4 bases and J by 5 bases, with 11 bases between them. The CDR3 is 13 amino acids. The CDR3: CASSSAGETEAFF. In DNA form, the CDR3 reads TGTGCCAGCAGTTCCGCGGGAGAGACTGAAGCTTTCTTT.

Notes on this clone: Germline and junction disagree at one end, which may indicate a read error. The V and J genes are TRBV2 and TRBJ1-3; a possible D gene is TRBD1 (5 bases). CDR1 SNHLY and CDR2 FYNNEI come from the germline V gene. The CDR3 has 13 residues. Here the CDR3 DNA reads TGTGCCAGCGGGGCGCAGGCTGGACACACCATATATTTT. This gives the protein CASGAQAGHTIYF.

The J gene is TRBJ2-7, the V gene TRBV5-1, with 9 bases lining up with TRBD2. V shed 0 bases and J 2 bases; nucleotides not matched to a gene: 12. The CDR3 contains 18 residues. Germline lookup yields CDR1 SGHRS and CDR2 YFSETQ. CDR3 nucleotides: TGCGCCAGCAGCTTGGGCAGCGGGAGGCACCCGCTCACCTACGAGCAGTACTTC. This sequence encodes CASSLGSGRHPLTYEQYF.

This clone was counted a few times. V is TRBV5-1 and J is TRBJ2-3; TRBD2 is a possible D gene (7 bases). Germline lookup yields CDR1 SGHRS and CDR2 YFSETQ. The CDR3 is 16 residues long. Trimming took 2 bases from V and 3 from J, leaving 16 bases between them. Here the CDR3 reads CASSFNQGRGTDTQYF. DNA of the CDR3: TGCGCCAGCAGCTTCAACCAGGGGAGGGGGACAGATACGCAGTATTTT.

The chain's CDR3 is CAWRGGASGVPGELFF. The DNA for the CDR3 is TGTGCCTGGAGGGGTGGGGCCAGTGGGGTGCCCGGGGAGCTGTTTTTT. J is TRBJ2-2 and V is TRBV30; a possible D gene is TRBD1 (5 bases). Germline CDR1 reads GTSNPN; CDR2 reads SVGIG (reference sequence). V was shortened by 3 bases and J by 6 bases, with 20 bases between the two germline ends. This CDR3 has 16 amino acids.

The chain links TRBV2 to TRBJ1-2; TRBD1 aligns across 7 bases. V was pared by 5 bases and J by 2 bases, with 5 bases of the junction left unmatched. Germline CDR1 and CDR2: SNHLY and FYNNEI. The CDR3 sequence is 14 residues long. This chain's CDR3 is CASSSQGYNYGYTF. CDR3 DNA sequence: TGTGCCAGCAGTTCACAGGGGTACAACTATGGCTACACCTTC.

The V and J genes are TRBV7-9 and TRBJ2-7; 10 bases line up with TRBD2. Unmatched junction bases numbered 12, after V lost 6 bases and J lost 7 bases. Germline V gene data show CDR1 as SEHNR and CDR2 as FQNEAQ (reference sequence). The CDR3 extends over 15 amino acids. Here the CDR3 reads CASSPSGGELREQYF. CDR3 sequence (DNA): TGTGCCAGCAGTCCAAGCGGGGGGGAGCTACGGGAGCAGTACTTC.

This chain connects TRBV19 to TRBJ2-3; 9 bases match TRBD2. V was pared by 6 bases and J by 6 bases, with 13 bases of the junction left unmatched. Germline V gene lookup returns CDR1 LNHDA and CDR2 SQIVND (reference sequence). There are 16 residues in the CDR3. The CDR3, as DNA: TGTGCCAGTAGGGACTATAGCGGGAGATATGAGGATACGCAGTATTTT. It codes for CASRDYSGRYEDTQYF.

This chain's CDR3 is CASSPAGEFEAFF. In DNA, the CDR3 is TGTGCCAGCTCACCGGCAGGGGAGTTTGAAGCTTTCTTT. The V and J genes are TRBV18 and TRBJ1-1; perhaps TRBD1 as D (6 bases). Trimming removed 3 bases from V and 7 bases from J, with 12 bases in between. CDR3 length: 13 residues. Germline CDR1 and CDR2: KGHSH and LQKENI.

This chain joins TRBV5-1 and TRBJ2-2; the D gene is possibly TRBD2 (5 bases). CDR1 and CDR2 (germline): SGHRS, YFSETQ. The CDR3 has 15 amino acids. The V and J ends lost 4 bases and 6 bases respectively, with 16 bases between them. The CDR3, as DNA: TGCGCCAGCAGCGAGTTATTAGGCGGGTCCGGGGAGCTGTTTTTT. Its protein is CASSELLGGSGELFF. The variable domain in full, completed from reference TRBV5-1 and TRBJ2-2, reads KAGVTQTPRYLIKTRGQQVTLSCSPISGHRSVSWYQQTPGQGLQFLFEYFSETQRNKGNFPGRFSGRQFSNSRSEMNVSTLELGDSALYLCASSELLGGSGELFFGEGSRLTVL.

V and J are TRBV6-4 and TRBJ1-4; possibly TRBD1 for D (5 bases). V lost 3 bases and J 8 bases, leaving 10 bases between the germline ends. The CDR3 runs to 13 residues. Germline V gives CDR1 MRHNA, CDR2 SNTAGT. The CDR3 protein is CASSEYRPEKLFF. The CDR3 DNA reads as TGTGCCAGCAGTGAATACAGGCCGGAAAAACTGTTTTTT.

This clone was counted a few times. The V gene is TRBV7-6, the J gene TRBJ2-2, with D maybe TRBD2 (5 bases). The CDR3 is 16 residues long. V shed 5 bases and J shed 2 bases, with 15 bases lying between them. CDR1 is SGHVS and CDR2 is FNYEAQ in the germline V gene. The CDR3 DNA is TGTGCCAGCAGCCCTATGGCGGGCGTAAACACCGGGGAGCTGTTTTTT. Its protein product is CASSPMAGVNTGELFF.

The chain is built from TRBV28 and TRBJ2-7; D is possibly TRBD1 (6 bases). CDR3 length: 11 amino acids. V lost 8 bases and J 3 bases, leaving 8 bases between the germline ends. The germline V gene has CDR1 MDHEN and CDR2 SYDVKM. In DNA, the CDR3 is TGTGCCAGCCTACAGGGCTACGAGCAGTACTTC. This translates into CASLQGYEQYF.